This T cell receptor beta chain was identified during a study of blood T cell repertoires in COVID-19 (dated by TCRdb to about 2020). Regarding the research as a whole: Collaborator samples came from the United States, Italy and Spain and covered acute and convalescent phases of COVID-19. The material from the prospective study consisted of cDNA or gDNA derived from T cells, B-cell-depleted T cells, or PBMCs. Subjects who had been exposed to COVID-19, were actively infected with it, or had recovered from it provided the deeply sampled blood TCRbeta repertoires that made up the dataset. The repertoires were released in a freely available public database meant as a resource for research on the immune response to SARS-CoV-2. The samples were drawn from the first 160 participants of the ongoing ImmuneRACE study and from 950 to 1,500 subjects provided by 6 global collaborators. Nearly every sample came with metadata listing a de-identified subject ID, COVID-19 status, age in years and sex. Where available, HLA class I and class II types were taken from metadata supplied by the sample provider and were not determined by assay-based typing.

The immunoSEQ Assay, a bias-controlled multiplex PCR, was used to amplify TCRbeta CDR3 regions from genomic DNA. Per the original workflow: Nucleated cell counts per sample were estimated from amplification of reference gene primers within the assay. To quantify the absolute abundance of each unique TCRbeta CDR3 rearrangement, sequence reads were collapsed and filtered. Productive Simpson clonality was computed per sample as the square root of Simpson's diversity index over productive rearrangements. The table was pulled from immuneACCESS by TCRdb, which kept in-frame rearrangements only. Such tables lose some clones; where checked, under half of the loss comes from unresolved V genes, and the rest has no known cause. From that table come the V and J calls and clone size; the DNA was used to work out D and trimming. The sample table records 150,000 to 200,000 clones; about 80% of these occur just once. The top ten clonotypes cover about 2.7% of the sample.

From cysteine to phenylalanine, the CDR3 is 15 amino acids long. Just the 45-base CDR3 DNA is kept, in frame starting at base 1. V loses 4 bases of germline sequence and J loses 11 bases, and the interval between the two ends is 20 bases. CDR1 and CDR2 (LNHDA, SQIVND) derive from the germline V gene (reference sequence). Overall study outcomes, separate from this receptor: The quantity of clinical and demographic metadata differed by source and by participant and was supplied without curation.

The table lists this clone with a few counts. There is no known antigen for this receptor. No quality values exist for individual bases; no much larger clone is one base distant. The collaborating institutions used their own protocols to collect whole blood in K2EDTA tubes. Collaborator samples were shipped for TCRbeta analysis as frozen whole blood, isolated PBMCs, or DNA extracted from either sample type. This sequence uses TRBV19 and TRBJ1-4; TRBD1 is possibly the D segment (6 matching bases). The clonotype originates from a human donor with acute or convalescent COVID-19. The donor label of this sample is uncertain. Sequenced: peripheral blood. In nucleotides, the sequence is TGTGCCAGTAGTAGAACGACAGGCGCCTTTGAGAAACTGTTTTTT. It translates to CASSRTTGAFEKLFF.